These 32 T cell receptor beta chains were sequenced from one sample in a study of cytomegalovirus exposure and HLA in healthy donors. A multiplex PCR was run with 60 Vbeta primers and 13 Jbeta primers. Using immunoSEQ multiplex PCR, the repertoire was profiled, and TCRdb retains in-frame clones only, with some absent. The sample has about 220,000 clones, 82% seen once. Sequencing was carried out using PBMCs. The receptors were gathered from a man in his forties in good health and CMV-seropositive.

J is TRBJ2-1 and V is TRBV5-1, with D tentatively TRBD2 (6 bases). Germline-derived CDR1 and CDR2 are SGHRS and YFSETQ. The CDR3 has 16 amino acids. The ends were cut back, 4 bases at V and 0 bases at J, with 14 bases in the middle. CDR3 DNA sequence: TGCGCCAGCAGCCCCCTTGGGCGGGGCTCCTACAATGAGCAGTTCTTC. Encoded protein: CASSPLGRGSYNEQFF. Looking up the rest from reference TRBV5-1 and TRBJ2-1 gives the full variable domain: KAGVTQTPRYLIKTRGQQVTLSCSPISGHRSVSWYQQTPGQGLQFLFEYFSETQRNKGNFPGRFSGRQFSNSRSEMNVSTLELGDSALYLCASSPLGRGSYNEQFFGPGTRLTVL.

The CDR3 DNA reads as TGTGCCAGCAGCTTTTCAGGGGCCTACAATGAGCAGTTCTTC. It encodes CASSFSGAYNEQFF. The J gene is TRBJ2-1, the V gene TRBV11-3; tentatively, D is TRBD1 (6 bases). This CDR3 is 14 amino acids long. The V gene lost 3 bases and the J gene lost 2 bases, with 8 bases spanning the gap. Germline V gives CDR1 SGHNT, CDR2 YENEEA.

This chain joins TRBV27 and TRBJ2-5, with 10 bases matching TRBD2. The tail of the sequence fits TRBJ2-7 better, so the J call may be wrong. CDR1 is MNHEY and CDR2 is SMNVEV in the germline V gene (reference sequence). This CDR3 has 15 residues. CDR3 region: CASRRWTSGTYEQYF. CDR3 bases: TGTGCCAGCAGGCGGTGGACTAGCGGTACCTACGAGCAGTACTTC.

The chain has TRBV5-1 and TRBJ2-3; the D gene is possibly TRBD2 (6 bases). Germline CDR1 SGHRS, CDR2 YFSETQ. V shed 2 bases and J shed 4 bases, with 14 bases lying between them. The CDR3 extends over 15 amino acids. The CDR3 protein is CASSFFRERADTQYF. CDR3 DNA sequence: TGCGCCAGCAGCTTTTTCCGGGAGAGGGCAGATACGCAGTATTTT.

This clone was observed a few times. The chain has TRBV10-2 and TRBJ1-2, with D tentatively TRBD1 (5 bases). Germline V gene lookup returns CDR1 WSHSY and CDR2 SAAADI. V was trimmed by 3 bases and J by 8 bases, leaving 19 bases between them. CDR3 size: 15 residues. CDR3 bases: TGCGCCAGCAGTGAAGGTTACAGGCTCACGGACGGCTACACCTTC. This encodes CASSEGYRLTDGYTF.

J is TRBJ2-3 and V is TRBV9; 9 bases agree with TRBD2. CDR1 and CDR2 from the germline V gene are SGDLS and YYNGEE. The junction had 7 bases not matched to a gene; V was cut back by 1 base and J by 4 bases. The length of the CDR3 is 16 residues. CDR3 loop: CASSVNSAGGPDTQYF. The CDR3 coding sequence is TGTGCCAGCAGCGTAAACTCAGCGGGAGGACCAGATACGCAGTATTTT.

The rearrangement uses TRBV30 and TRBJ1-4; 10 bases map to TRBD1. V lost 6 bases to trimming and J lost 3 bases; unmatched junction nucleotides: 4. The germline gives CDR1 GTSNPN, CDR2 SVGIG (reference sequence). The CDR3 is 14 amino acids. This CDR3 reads CACDRGLSNEKLFF. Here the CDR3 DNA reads TGTGCCTGCGACAGGGGGCTTTCTAATGAAAAACTGTTTTTT.

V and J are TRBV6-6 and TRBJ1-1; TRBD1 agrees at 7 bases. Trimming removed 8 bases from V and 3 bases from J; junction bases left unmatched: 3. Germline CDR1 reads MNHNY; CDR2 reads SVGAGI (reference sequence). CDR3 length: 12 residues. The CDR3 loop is CASLTGYTEAFF. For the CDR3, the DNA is TGTGCCAGCTTGACAGGGTACACTGAAGCTTTCTTT.

This CDR3 is CASSPGQGTLNEQFF. CDR3 nucleotide sequence: TGTGCCAGCAGCCCTGGACAGGGGACTCTGAATGAGCAGTTCTTC. The chain uses TRBV6-5 and TRBJ2-1; the match to TRBD1 covers 9 bases. In germline, CDR1 is MNHEY, CDR2 SVGAGI. This CDR3 is 15 amino acids long. Trimming took 6 bases from V and 7 from J; bases not matched to a gene: 10.

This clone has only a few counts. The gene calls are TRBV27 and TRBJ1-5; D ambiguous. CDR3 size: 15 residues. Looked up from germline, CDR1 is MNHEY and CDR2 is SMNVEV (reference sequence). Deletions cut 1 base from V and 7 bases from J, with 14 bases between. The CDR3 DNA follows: TGTGCCAGCAGTTTATGCCAGGAAGAGAACCAGCCCCAGCATTTT. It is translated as CASSLCQEENQPQHF.

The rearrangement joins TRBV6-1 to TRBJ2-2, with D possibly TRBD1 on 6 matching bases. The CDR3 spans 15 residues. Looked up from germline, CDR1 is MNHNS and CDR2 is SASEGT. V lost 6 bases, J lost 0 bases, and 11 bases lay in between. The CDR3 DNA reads TGTGCCAGCAGCAGAGGGACATCGAACACCGGGGAGCTGTTTTTT. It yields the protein CASSRGTSNTGELFF.

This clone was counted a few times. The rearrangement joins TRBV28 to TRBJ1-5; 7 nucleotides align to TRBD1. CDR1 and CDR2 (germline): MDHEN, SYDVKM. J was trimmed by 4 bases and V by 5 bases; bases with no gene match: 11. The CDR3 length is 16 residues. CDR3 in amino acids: CASSPPDRVRNQPQHF. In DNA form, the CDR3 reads TGTGCCAGCAGTCCGCCTGACAGGGTACGTAATCAGCCCCAGCATTTT.

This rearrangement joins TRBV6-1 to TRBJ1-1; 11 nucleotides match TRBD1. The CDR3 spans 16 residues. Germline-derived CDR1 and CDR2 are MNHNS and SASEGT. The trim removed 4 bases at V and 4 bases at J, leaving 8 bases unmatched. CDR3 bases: TGTGCCAGCAGTGCGGACAGGGGGCGAAGTTTCACTGAAGCTTTCTTT. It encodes CASSADRGRSFTEAFF.

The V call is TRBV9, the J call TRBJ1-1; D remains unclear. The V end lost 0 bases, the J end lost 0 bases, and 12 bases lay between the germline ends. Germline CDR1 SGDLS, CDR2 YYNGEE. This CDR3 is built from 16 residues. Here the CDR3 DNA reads TGTGCCAGCAGCGTAGGAATCGCGCCCATGAACACTGAAGCTTTCTTT. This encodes CASSVGIAPMNTEAFF. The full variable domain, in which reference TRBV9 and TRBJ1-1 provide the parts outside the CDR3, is DSGVTQTPKHLITATGQRVTLRCSPRSGDLSVYWYQQSLDQGLQFLIQYYNGEERAKGNILERFSAQQFPDLHSELNLSSLELGDSALYFCASSVGIAPMNTEAFFGQGTRLTVV.

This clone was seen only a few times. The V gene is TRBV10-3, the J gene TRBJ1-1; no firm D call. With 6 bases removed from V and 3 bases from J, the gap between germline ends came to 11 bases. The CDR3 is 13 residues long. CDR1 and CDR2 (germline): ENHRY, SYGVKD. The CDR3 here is CAIRRLYDTEAFF. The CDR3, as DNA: TGTGCCATCAGGAGGCTTTACGACACTGAAGCTTTCTTT.

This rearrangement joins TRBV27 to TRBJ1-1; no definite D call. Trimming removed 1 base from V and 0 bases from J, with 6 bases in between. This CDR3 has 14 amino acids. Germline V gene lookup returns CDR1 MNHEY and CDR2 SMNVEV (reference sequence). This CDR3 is CASSLFGMNTEAFF. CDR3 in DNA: TGTGCCAGCAGTTTATTCGGGATGAACACTGAAGCTTTCTTT.

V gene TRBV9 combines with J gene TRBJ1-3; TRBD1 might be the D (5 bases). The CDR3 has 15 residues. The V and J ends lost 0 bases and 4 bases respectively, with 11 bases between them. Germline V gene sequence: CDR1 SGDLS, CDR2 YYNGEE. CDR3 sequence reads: CASSVEAGLGNTIYF. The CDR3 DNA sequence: TGTGCCAGCAGCGTAGAGGCAGGGTTGGGAAACACCATATATTTT.

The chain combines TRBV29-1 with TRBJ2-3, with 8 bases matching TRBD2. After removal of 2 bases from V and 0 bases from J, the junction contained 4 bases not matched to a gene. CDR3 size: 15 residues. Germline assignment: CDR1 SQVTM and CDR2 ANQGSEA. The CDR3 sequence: CSVERLATSTDTQYF. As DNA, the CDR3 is TGCAGCGTTGAACGACTAGCGACAAGCACAGATACGCAGTATTTT.

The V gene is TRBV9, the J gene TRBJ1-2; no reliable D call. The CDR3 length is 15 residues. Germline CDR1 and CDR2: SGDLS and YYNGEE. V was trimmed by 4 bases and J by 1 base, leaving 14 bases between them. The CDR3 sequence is CASSLGEAGNYGYTF. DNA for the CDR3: TGTGCCAGCAGCTTAGGAGAGGCGGGTAACTATGGCTACACCTTC.

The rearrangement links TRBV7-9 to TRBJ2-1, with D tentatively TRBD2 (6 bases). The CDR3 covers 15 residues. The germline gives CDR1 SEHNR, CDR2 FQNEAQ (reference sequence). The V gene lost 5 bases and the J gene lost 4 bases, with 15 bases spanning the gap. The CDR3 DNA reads TGTGCCAGCAGCCCGGGACTCTTCGGTTACAATGAGCAGTTCTTC. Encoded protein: CASSPGLFGYNEQFF.

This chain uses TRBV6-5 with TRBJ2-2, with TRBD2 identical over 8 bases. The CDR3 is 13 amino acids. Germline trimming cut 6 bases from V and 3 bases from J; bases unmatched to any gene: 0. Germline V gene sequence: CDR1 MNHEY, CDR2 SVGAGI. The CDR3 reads CASRLADTGELFF. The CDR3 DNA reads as TGTGCCAGCAGACTAGCGGACACCGGGGAGCTGTTTTTT.

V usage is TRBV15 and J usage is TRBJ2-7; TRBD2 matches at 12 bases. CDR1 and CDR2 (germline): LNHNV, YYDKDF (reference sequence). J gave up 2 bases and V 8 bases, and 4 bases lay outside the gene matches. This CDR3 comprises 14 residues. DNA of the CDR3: TGTGCCACCGCTCGGACTAGCGGGACCTACGAGCAGTACTTC. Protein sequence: CATARTSGTYEQYF.

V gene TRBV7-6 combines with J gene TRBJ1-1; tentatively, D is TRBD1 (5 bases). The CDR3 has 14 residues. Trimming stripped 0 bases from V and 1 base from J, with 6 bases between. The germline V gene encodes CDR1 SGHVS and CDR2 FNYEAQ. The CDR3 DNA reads TGTGCCAGCAGCTTAGCGGGGCAGAACACTGAAGCTTTCTTT. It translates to CASSLAGQNTEAFF.

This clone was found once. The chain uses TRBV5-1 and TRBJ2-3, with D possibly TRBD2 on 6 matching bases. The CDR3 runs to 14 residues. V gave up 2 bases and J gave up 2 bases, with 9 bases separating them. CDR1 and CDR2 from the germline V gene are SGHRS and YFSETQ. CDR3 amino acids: CASSFRTITDTQYF. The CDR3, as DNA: TGCGCCAGCAGCTTCCGGACTATCACAGATACGCAGTATTTT. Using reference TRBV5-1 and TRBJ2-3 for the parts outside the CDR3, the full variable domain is KAGVTQTPRYLIKTRGQQVTLSCSPISGHRSVSWYQQTPGQGLQFLFEYFSETQRNKGNFPGRFSGRQFSNSRSEMNVSTLELGDSALYLCASSFRTITDTQYFGPGTRLTVL.

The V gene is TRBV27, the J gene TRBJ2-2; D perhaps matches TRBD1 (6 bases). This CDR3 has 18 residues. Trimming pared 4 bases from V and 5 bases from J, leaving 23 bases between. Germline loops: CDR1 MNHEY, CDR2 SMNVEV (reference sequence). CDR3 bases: TGTGCCAGCAGTTCCCTTCGGACAGCTCCTAAGGGGACCGGGGAGCTGTTTTTT. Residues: CASSSLRTAPKGTGELFF.

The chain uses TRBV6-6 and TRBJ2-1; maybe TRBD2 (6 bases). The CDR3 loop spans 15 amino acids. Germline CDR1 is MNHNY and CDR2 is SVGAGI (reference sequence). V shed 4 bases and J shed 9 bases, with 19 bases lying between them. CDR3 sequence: CASSSGRAGHIEQFF. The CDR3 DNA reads TGTGCCAGCAGTTCGGGGAGAGCGGGCCATATTGAGCAGTTCTTC.

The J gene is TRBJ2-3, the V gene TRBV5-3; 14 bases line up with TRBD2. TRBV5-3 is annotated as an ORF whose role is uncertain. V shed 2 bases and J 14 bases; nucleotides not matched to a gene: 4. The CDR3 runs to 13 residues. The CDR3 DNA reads TGTGCCAGAAGCTTCGGACTAGCGGGAGGTCGGTATTTT. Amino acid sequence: CARSFGLAGGRYF.

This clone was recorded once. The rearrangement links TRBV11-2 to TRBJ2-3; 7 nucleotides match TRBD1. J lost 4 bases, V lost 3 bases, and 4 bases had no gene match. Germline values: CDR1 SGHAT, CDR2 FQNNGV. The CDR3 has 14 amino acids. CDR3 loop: CASSFGTASDTQYF. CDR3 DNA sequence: TGTGCCAGCAGCTTTGGGACAGCCTCAGATACGCAGTATTTT.

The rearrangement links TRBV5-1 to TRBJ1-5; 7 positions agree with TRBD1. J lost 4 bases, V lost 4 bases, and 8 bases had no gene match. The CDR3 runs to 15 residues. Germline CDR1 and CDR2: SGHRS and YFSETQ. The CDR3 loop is CASSPRPGGNQPQHF. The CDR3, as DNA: TGCGCCAGCAGCCCGCGGCCAGGGGGGAATCAGCCCCAGCATTTT.

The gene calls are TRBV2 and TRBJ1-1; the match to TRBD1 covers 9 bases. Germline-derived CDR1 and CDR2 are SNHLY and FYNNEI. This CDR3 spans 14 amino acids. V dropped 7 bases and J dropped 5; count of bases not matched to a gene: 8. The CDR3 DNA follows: TGTGCCAGCAATCTACAGGGGGCGAGTACTGAAGCTTTCTTT. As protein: CASNLQGASTEAFF.

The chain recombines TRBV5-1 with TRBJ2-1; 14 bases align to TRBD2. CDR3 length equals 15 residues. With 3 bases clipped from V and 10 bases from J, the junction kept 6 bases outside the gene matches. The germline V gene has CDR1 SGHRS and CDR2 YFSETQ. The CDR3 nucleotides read TGCGCCAGCAGCTCGGGACTAGCGGGAGCTCGCGAGCAGTTCTTC. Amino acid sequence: CASSSGLAGAREQFF. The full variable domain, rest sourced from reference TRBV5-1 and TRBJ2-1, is KAGVTQTPRYLIKTRGQQVTLSCSPISGHRSVSWYQQTPGQGLQFLFEYFSETQRNKGNFPGRFSGRQFSNSRSEMNVSTLELGDSALYLCASSSGLAGAREQFFGPGTRLTVL.

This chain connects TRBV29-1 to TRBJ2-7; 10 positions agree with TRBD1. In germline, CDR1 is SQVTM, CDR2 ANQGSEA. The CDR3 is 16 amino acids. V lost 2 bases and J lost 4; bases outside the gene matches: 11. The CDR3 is CSVESIGTGERYEQYF. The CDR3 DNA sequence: TGCAGCGTTGAATCGATCGGGACAGGGGAGAGATACGAGCAGTACTTC.